This T cell receptor (beta chain) was captured by sequencing in a study of T cell responses to AZD1222 COVID-19 vaccine. Looking at the study overall: Second-dose timings of about 4 or about 12 weeks were pooled.

Clones were read by immunoSEQ multiplex PCR, and TCRdb kept only the in-frame ones, dropping some. This table has 130,000 to 150,000 clones, more than 80% appearing once. V shed 7 bases, J shed 1 base, and the junction held 2 bases outside the gene matches. CDR3 length: 14 amino acids. Germline CDR1 reads LGHDT; CDR2 reads YNNKEL (reference sequence). The source of this sequence is an adult in good health. Source: peripheral blood, taken on day 0 of AZD1222 vaccination. The rearrangement uses TRBV3-1 (or the pseudogene TRBV3-2) and TRBJ2-2; 8 positions agree with TRBD2. CDR3 in amino acids: CASTLAGNTGELFF. CDR3 in DNA: TGTGCCAGCACCCTAGCGGGGAACACCGGGGAGCTGTTTTTT.